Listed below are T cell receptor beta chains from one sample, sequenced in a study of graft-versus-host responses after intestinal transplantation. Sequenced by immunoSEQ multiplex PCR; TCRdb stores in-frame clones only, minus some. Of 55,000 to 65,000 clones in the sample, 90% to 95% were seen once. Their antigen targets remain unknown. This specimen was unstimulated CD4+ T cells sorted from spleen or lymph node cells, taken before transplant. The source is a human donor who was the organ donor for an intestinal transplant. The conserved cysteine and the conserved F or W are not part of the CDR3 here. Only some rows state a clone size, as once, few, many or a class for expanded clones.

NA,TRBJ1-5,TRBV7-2,ASSLSSQPQH
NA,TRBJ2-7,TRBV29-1,SVSTDSYEQY
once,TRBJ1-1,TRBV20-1,SAREDRGAF
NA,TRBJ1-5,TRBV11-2,ASSLDGGRGQPQH
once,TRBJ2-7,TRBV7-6,ASSLRGHNEQY
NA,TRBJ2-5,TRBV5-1,ASSPGGEQETQY
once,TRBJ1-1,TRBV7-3,ASSLIPQIPGRDTEAF
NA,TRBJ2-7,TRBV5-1,ASSSRLDRGLSYEQY
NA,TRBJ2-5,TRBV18,ASSPLYQETQY
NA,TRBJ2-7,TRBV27,ASSYRAEGPYEQY
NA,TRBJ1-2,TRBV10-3,AILPRLGDGYT
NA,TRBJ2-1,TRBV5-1,ASSLSGAAAEQF
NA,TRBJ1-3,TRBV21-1,ASSPPGGPGNTIY
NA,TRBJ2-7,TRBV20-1,SARATREQY
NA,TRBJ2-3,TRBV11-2,ASSYHIRDTQY
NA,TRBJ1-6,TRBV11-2,ASSSPTGVNYNSPLH
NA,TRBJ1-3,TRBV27,ASSLTTGNTIY
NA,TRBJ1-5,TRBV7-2,ASSLTGAGGSNQPQH
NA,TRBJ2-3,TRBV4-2,ASSRGPTGDTDTQY
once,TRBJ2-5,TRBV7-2,ASSARERGGLKTQY
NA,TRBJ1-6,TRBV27,ASMRERDSPLH
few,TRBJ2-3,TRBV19,ASSIRAGADTQY
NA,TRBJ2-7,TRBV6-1,ASSLKDRGSYEQY
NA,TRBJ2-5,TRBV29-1,SVEGGEETQY
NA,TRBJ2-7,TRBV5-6,ASSSDRVGLEQY
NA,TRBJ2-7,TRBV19,ASSMGPSHEQY
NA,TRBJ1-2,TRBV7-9,ASSVRDSGYT
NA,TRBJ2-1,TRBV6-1,ASSEGLGLAGAYNEQF
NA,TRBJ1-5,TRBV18,ASSPTGQGENQPQH
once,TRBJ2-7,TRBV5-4,ASRRASGDSYEQY
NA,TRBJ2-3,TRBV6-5,ASSRSAGTDTQY
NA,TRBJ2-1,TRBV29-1,SVVQRAGNEQF
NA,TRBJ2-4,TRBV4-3,ASSRLAGGHIQY